These 4 T cell receptor beta chains originate from one sample sequenced in a study of blood T cells in healthy people across ages. A sample-barcoded 5' primer and a J-beta primer mix were used in a second PCR of roughly 6 to 12 cycles. One entry per CDR3 protein, called by TCRdb with MiXCR from the 5' RACE reads. The data hold around 1.5 million distinct CDR3 sequences, with roughly 32% observed a single time. Specimen: blood. These receptors all stem from a woman aged 25-40 years in good health.

In its sample, this clonotype was seen a few times. This chain uses TRBV20-1 with TRBJ2-3; 11 bases align to TRBD1. V was clipped by 5 bases and J by 5 bases; unmatched bases: 6. The CDR3 contains 14 residues. CDR1 and CDR2 (germline): DFQATT, SNEGSKA (reference sequence). CDR3 DNA sequence: TGCAGTGCTCGGACAGGGGGCATGGGAGATACGCAGTATTTT. This sequence encodes CSARTGGMGDTQYF.

Note on this clonotype: The junction and the germline gene differ at one end; a read error may be behind it. V is TRBV10-3 and J is TRBJ1-4; D possibly corresponds to TRBD1 (5 bases). The CDR3 has 16 amino acids. Germline loops: CDR1 ENHRY, CDR2 SYGVKD. The CDR3 nucleotides read TGTTCCATCAGTGAGTCGGAGCCAGGGAGGAATGAAAAACTGTTTTTT. Protein product: CSISESEPGRNEKLFF.

This clonotype was recorded at least ten times. The rearrangement uses TRBV4-2 and TRBJ2-7; D may be TRBD2 (6 bases). The V gene lost 3 bases and the J gene lost 2 bases, with 11 bases spanning the gap. CDR3 size: 14 residues. The germline V gene encodes CDR1 LGHNA and CDR2 YNFKEQ. The CDR3 protein is CASSHPGGTYEQYF. The CDR3 DNA reads TGTGCCAGCAGCCATCCCGGGGGTACCTACGAGCAGTACTTC.

The rearrangement joins TRBV12-3 or TRBV12-4 to TRBJ2-1; the D gene is possibly TRBD2 (5 bases). The CDR3 has 15 residues. V lost 5 bases and J lost 9, with 20 bases in between. In nucleotides, the CDR3 is TGTGCCAGCAGTACCGGACTCACCCGAGGCGGTGAGCAGTTCTTC. This gives the protein CASSTGLTRGGEQFF.